One and the same sample provided the 9 T cell receptor beta chains below, sequenced in a study of cytomegalovirus exposure and HLA in healthy donors. PCR amplification relied on 60 Vbeta primers (plus 13 Jbeta primers). Generated by immunoSEQ multiplex PCR, the TCRdb table keeps only in-frame clones and is missing some. The repertoire has approximately 180,000 clones, approximately 84% of them found once; the top ten carry around 0.21%. The sequencing input was PBMCs. The source is a girl under three years old in good health and CMV-seronegative.

The chain joins TRBV6-5 to TRBJ2-5; 7 bases match TRBD1. CDR3 size: 16 residues. V lost 1 base, J lost 5 bases, and 10 bases stayed unmatched. Germline loops: CDR1 MNHEY, CDR2 SVGAGI. The DNA for the CDR3 is TGTGCCAGCAGTTACTTCGCCTCACAGGGGTTTGAGACCCAGTACTTC. Its translation: CASSYFASQGFETQYF.

Only one count was recorded for this clone. The CDR3 bases are TGCGCCAGCAGCCAAGAGTGGGGGAGGGGGGAGCAGTACTTC. Amino acids: CASSQEWGRGEQYF. This chain uses TRBV4-1 with TRBJ2-7; D is possibly TRBD2 (7 bases). Trimming cost V 0 bases and J 7 bases, with 13 bases left between them. CDR3 size: 14 residues. The germline V gene has CDR1 MGHRA and CDR2 YSYEKL.

V gene TRBV7-9 combines with J gene TRBJ2-3, with D perhaps TRBD1 (6 bases). The length of the CDR3 is 15 residues. Germline V gives CDR1 SEHNR, CDR2 FQNEAQ (reference sequence). V dropped 5 bases and J dropped 2 bases, with 14 bases sitting between them. The CDR3 DNA follows: TGTGCCAGCAGCCGCAGGGGATTACCCACAGATACGCAGTATTTT. It encodes CASSRRGLPTDTQYF.

The V and J genes are TRBV12-5 and TRBJ2-3, with D unclear. The CDR3 runs to 13 residues. CDR1 and CDR2 from the germline V gene are LGHNT and FRNRAP. Trimming took off 4 bases at V and 11 bases at J, with 16 bases between the two ends. The CDR3 DNA reads as TGTGCTAGTGGTTCCCCCTTTTCTACCCTGCAGTATTTT. Amino acid sequence: CASGSPFSTLQYF.

The chain recombines TRBV9 with TRBJ1-1, with D unclear. The V gene's germline CDR1 is SGDLS and CDR2 YYNGEE. V gave up 4 bases and J gave up 1 base, with 8 bases separating them. This CDR3 contains 13 residues. This CDR3 is CASSPQKNTEAFF. In DNA, the CDR3 is TGTGCCAGCAGCCCGCAGAAGAACACTGAAGCTTTCTTT.

The chain uses TRBV27 and TRBJ2-5; TRBD1 aligns across 11 bases. The length of the CDR3 is 15 residues. Trimming removed 6 bases from V and 4 bases from J; junction bases left unmatched: 7. CDR1 is MNHEY, CDR2 SMNVEV, per germline (reference sequence). CDR3 region: CASSTRTGGSETQYF. The CDR3 coding sequence is TGTGCCAGCAGCACCCGGACAGGGGGCTCAGAGACCCAGTACTTC.

This chain joins TRBV4-1 and TRBJ1-2; 7 bases fit TRBD1. CDR3 length equals 15 residues. The junction had 8 bases not matched to a gene; V was cut back by 4 bases and J by 3 bases. The germline gives CDR1 MGHRA, CDR2 YSYEKL. The CDR3 region is CASSPKKTGDYGYTF. In DNA form, the CDR3 reads TGCGCCAGCAGCCCCAAGAAAACAGGGGACTATGGCTACACCTTC.

In this sample, this clone turned up once. The chain recombines TRBV11-3 with TRBJ1-1; 7 bases map to TRBD1. After removal of 3 bases from V and 0 bases from J, the junction contained 7 bases not matched to a gene. The germline gives CDR1 SGHNT, CDR2 YENEEA. CDR3 length: 16 residues. This CDR3 is CASSLALGQLNTEAFF. The CDR3 nucleotides read TGTGCCAGCAGCTTGGCCCTGGGACAGCTGAACACTGAAGCTTTCTTT.

This chain links TRBV27 with TRBJ1-2; a possible D gene is TRBD1 (6 bases). V gave up 2 bases and J gave up 8 bases, with 21 bases separating them. Germline V gene lookup returns CDR1 MNHEY and CDR2 SMNVEV (reference sequence). This CDR3 region has 16 residues. The CDR3 nucleotides are TGTGCCAGCAGTTTAACCCCCCGGGGGGGGCTGGGGGGCTACACCTTC. It translates to CASSLTPRGGLGGYTF.